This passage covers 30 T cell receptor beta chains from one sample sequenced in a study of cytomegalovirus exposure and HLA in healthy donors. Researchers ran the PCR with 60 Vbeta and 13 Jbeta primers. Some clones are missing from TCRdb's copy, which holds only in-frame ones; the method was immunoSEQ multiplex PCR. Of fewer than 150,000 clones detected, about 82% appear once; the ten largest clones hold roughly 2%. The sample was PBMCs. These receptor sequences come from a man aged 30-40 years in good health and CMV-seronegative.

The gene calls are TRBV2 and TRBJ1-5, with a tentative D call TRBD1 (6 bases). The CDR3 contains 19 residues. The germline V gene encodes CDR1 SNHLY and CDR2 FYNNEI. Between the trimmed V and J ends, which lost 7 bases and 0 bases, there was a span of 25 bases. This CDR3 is CASKVAAQGSPYSNQPQHF. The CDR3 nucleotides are TGTGCCAGCAAAGTCGCGGCACAGGGTTCCCCTTATAGCAATCAGCCCCAGCATTTT.

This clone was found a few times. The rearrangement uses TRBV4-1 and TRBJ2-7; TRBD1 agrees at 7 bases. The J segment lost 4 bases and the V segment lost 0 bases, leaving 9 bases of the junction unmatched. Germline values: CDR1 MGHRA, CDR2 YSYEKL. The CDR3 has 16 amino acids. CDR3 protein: CASSQDLGPGGYEQYF. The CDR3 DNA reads TGCGCCAGCAGCCAAGATCTAGGGCCAGGGGGATACGAGCAGTACTTC.

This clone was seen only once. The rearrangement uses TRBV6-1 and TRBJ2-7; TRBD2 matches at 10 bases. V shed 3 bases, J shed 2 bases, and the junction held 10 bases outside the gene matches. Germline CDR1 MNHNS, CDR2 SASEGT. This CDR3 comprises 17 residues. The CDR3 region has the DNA TGTGCCAGCAGTGAGGCCGCTAGCGGGGGCCGAGCCTACGAGCAGTACTTC. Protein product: CASSEAASGGRAYEQYF.

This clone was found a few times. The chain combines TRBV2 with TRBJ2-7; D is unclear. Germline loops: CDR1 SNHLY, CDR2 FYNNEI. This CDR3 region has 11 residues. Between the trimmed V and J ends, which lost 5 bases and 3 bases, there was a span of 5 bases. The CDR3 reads CASSPFYEQYF. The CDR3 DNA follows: TGTGCCAGCAGTCCGTTCTACGAGCAGTACTTC.

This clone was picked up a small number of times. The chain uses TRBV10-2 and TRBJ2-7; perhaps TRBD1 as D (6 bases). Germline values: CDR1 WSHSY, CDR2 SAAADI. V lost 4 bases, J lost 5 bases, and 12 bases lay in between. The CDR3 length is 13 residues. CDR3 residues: CASSVGHRDEQYF. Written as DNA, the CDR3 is TGCGCCAGCAGTGTGGGACATCGGGACGAGCAGTACTTC.

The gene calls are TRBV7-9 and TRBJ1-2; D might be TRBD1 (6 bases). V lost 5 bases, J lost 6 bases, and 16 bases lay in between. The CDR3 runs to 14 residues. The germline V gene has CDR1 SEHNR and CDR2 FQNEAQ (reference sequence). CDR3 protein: CASSTYRVFDGYTF. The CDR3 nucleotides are TGTGCCAGCAGCACTTACAGGGTTTTTGATGGCTACACCTTC.

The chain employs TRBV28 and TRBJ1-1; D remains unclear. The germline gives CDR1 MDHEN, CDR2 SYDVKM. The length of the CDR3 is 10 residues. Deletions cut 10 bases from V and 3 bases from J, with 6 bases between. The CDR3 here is CATKYTEAFF. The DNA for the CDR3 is TGTGCCACAAAATACACTGAAGCTTTCTTT.

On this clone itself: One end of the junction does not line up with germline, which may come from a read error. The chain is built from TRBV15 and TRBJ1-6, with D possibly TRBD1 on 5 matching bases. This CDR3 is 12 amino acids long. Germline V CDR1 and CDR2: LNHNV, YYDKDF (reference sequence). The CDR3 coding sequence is TGTGCCACCAGCAGAGAGCTGGGGCGGGAACCGTTT. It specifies CATSRELGREPF.

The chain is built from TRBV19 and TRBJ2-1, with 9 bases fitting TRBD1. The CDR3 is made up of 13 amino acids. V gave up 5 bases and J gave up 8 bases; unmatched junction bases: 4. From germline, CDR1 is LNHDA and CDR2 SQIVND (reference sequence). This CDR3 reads CASSPTGGYEQFF. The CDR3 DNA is TGTGCCAGTAGTCCCACAGGGGGCTATGAGCAGTTCTTC.

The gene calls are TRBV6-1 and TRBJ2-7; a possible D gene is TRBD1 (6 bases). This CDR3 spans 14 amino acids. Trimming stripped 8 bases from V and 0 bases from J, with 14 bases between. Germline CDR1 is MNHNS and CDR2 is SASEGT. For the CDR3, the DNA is TGTGCCAGCGCCAGGGACATGAACTCCTACGAGCAGTACTTC. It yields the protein CASARDMNSYEQYF.

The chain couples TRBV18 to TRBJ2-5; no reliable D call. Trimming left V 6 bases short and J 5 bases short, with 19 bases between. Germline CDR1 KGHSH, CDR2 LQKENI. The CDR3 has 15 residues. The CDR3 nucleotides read TGTGCCAGCTCGCCAGACCAGGCTCCCCCTGAGACCCAGTACTTC. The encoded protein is CASSPDQAPPETQYF.

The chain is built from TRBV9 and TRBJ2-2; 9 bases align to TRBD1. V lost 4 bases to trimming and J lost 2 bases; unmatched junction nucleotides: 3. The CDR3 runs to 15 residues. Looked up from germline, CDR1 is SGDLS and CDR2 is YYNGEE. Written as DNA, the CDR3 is TGTGCCAGCAGCTGGGACAGGGATAACACCGGGGAGCTGTTTTTT. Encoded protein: CASSWDRDNTGELFF.

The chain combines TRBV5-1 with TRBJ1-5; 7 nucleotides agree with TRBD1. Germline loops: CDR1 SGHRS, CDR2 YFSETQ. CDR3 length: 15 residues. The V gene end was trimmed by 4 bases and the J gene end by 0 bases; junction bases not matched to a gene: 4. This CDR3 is CASSLTGNSNQPQHF. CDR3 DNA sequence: TGCGCCAGCAGCCTGACAGGGAATAGCAATCAGCCCCAGCATTTT.

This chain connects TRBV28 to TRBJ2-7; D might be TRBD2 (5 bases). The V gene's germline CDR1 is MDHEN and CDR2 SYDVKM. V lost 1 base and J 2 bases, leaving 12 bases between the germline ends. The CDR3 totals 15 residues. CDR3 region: CASSLSSIGTYEQYF. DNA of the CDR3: TGTGCCAGCAGTTTATCTAGCATTGGCACCTACGAGCAGTACTTC.

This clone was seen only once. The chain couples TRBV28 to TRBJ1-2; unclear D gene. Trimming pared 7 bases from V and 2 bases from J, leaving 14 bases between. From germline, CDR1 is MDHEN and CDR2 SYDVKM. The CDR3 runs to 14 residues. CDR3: CASTLLAFNYGYTF. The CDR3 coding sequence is TGTGCCAGCACCCTCCTGGCATTCAACTATGGCTACACCTTC.

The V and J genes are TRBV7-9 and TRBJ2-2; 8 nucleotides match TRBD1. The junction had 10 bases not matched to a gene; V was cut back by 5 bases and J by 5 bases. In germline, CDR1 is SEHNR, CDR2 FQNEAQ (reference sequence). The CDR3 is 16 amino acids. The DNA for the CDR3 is TGTGCCAGCAGCCCGAGAGGGCAGGGGGCAACCGGGGAGCTGTTTTTT. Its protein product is CASSPRGQGATGELFF.

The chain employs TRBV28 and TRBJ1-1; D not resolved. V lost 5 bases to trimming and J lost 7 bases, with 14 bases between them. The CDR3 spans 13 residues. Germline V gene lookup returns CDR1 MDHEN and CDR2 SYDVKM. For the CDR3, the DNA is TGTGCCAGCAGTCTTACAGAGACCTTTGAAGCTTTCTTT. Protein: CASSLTETFEAFF.

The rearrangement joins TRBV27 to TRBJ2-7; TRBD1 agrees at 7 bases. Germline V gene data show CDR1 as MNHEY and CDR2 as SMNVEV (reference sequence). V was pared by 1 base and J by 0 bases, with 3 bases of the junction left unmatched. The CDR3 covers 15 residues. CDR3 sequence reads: CASSLFAGGSYEQYF. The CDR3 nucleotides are TGTGCCAGCAGTTTATTTGCAGGGGGCTCCTACGAGCAGTACTTC.

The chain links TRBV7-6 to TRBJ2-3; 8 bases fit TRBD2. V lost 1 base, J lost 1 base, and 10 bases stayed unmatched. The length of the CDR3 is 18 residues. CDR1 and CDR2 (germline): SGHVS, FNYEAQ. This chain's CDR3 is CASSLERIGRGGTDTQYF. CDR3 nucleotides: TGTGCCAGCAGCTTAGAGCGCATTGGGCGGGGGGGCACAGATACGCAGTATTTT. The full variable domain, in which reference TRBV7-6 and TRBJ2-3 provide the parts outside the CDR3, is GAGVSQSPRYKVTKRGQDVALRCDPISGHVSLYWYRQALGQGPEFLTYFNYEAQQDKSGLPNDRFSAERPEGSISTLTIQRTEQRDSAMYRCASSLERIGRGGTDTQYFGPGTRLTVL.

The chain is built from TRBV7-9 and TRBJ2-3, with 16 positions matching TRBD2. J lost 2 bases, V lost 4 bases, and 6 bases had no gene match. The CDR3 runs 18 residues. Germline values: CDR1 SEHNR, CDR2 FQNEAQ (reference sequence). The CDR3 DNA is TGTGCCAGCAGCTCTGGGACTAGCGGGAGGGAACCCACAGATACGCAGTATTTT. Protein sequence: CASSSGTSGREPTDTQYF.

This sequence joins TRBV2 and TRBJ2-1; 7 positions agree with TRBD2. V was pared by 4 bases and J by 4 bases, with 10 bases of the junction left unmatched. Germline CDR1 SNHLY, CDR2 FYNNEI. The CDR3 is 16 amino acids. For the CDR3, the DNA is TGTGCCAGCAGTGTCAATGGGGGGGGGAGTTACAATGAGCAGTTCTTC. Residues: CASSVNGGGSYNEQFF.

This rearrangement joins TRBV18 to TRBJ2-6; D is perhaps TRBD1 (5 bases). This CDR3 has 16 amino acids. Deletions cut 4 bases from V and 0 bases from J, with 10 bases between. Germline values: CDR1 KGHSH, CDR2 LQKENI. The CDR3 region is CASSRDSFSGANVLTF. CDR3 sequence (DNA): TGTGCCAGCTCACGCGACAGTTTCTCTGGGGCCAACGTCCTGACTTTC.

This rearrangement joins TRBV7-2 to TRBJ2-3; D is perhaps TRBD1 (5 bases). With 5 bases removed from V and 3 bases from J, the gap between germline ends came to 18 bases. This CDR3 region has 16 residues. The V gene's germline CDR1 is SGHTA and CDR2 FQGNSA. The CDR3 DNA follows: TGTGCCAGCAGCAAACACCCAACCTACAGGACAGATACGCAGTATTTT. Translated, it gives CASSKHPTYRTDTQYF.

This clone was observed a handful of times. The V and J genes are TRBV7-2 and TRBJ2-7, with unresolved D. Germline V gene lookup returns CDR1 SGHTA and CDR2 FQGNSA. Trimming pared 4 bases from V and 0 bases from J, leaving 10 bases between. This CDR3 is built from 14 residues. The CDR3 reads CASSSYLDSYEQYF. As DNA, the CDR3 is TGTGCCAGCAGCTCCTACTTAGACTCCTACGAGCAGTACTTC.

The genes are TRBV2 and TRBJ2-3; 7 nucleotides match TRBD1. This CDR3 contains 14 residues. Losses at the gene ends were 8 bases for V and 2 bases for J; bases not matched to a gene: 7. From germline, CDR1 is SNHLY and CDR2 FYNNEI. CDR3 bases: TGTGCCAGCGGGGGACAGCTAACCACAGATACGCAGTATTTT. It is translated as CASGGQLTTDTQYF.

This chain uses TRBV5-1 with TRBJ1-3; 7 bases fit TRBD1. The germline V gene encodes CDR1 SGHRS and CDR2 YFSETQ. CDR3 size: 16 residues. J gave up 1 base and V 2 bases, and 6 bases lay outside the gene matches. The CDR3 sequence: CASSFTATGSGNTIYF. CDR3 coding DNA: TGCGCCAGCAGCTTTACCGCGACAGGGTCTGGAAACACCATATATTTT.

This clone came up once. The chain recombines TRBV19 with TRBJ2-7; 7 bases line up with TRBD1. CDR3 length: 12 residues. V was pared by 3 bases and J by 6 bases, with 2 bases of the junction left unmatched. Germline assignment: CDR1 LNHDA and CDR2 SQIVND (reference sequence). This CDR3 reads CASSIGTVEQYF. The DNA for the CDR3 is TGTGCCAGTAGTATTGGGACAGTCGAGCAGTACTTC.

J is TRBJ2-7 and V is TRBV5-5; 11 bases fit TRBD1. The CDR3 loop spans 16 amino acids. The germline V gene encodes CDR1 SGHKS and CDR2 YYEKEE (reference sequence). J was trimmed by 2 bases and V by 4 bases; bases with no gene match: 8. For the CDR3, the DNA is TGTGCCAGCAGCCTCTCAGGACAGGGGGCAACCTACGAGCAGTACTTC. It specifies CASSLSGQGATYEQYF.

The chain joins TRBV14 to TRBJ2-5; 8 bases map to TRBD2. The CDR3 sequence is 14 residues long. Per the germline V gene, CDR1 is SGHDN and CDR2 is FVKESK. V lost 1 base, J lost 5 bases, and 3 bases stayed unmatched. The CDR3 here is CASSQGAGAETQYF. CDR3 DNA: TGTGCCAGCAGCCAAGGAGCGGGAGCTGAGACCCAGTACTTC. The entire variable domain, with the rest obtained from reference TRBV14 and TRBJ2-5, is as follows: EAGVTQFPSHSVIEKGQTVTLRCDPISGHDNLYWYRRVMGKEIKFLLHFVKESKQDESGMPNNRFLAERTGGTYSTLKVQPAELEDSGVYFCASSQGAGAETQYFGPGTRLLVL.

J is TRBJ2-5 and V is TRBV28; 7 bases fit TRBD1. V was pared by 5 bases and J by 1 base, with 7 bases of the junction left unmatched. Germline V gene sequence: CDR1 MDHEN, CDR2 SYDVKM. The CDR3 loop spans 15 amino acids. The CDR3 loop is CASSLEQGSQETQYF. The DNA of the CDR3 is TGTGCCAGCAGTCTCGAACAGGGGAGCCAAGAGACCCAGTACTTC. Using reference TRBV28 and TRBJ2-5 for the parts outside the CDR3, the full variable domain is DVKVTQSSRYLVKRTGEKVFLECVQDMDHENMFWYRQDPGLGLRLIYFSYDVKMKEKGDIPEGYSVSREKKERFSLILESASTNQTSMYLCASSLEQGSQETQYFGPGTRLLVL.